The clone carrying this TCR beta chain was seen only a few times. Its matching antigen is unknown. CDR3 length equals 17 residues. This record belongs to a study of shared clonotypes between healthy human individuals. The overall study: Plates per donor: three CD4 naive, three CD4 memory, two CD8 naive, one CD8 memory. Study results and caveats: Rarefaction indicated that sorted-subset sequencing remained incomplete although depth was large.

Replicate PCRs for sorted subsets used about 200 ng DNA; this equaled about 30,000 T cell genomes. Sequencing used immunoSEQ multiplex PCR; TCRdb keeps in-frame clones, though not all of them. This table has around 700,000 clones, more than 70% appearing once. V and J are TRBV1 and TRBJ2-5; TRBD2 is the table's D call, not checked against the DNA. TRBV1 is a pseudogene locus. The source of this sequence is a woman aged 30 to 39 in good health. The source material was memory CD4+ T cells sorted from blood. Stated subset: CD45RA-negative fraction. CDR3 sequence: CTSSQERAGVWQETQYF. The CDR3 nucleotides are TGCACCAGCAGCCAAGAGAGAGCGGGAGTTTGGCAAGAGACCCAGTACTTC.